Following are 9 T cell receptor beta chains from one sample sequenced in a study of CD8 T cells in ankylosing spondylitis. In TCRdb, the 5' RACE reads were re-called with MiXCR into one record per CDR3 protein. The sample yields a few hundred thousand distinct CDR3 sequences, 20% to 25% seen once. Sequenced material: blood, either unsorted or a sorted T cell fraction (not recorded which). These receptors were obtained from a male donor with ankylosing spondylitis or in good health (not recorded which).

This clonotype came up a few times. The CDR3 DNA reads TGTGCCAGCAGCTTACACATGGACTCCTACGAGCAGTACTTC. It codes for CASSLHMDSYEQYF. The genes are TRBV7-2 and TRBJ2-7, with D unclear. V lost 2 bases to trimming and J lost 0 bases, with 8 bases between them. There are 14 residues in the CDR3. CDR1 and CDR2 (germline): SGHTA, FQGNSA.

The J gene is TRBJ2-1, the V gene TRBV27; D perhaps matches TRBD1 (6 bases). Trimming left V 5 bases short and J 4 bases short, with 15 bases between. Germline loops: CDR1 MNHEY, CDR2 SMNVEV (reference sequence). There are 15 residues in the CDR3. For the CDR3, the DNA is TGTGCCAGCAGTCCCCTTGGGGGCGCATACAATGAGCAGTTCTTC. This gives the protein CASSPLGGAYNEQFF.

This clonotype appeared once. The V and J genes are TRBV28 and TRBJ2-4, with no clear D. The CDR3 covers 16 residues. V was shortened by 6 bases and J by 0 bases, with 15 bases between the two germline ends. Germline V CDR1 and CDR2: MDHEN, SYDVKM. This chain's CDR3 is CASRKDGPLAKNIQYF. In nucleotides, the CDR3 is TGTGCCAGCAGGAAGGACGGCCCACTAGCCAAAAACATTCAGTACTTC. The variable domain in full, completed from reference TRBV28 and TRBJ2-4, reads DVKVTQSSRYLVKRTGEKVFLECVQDMDHENMFWYRQDPGLGLRLIYFSYDVKMKEKGDIPEGYSVSREKKERFSLILESASTNQTSMYLCASRKDGPLAKNIQYFGAGTRLSVL.

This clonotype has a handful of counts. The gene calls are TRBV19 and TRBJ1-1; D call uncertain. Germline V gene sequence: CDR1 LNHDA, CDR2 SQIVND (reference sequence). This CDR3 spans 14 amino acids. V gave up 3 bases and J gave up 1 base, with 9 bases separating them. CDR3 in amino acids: CASSIPHPNTEAFF. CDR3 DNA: TGTGCCAGTAGTATCCCGCATCCGAACACTGAAGCTTTCTTT.

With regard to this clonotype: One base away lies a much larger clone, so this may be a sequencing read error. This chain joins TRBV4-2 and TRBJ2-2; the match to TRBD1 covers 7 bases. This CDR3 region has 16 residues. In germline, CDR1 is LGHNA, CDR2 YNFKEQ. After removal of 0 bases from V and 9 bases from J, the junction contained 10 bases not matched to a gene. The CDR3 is CASSQEEKGAYRELFF. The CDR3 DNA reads TGTGCCAGCAGCCAAGAGGAGAAGGGGGCTTACAGGGAGCTGTTTTTT.

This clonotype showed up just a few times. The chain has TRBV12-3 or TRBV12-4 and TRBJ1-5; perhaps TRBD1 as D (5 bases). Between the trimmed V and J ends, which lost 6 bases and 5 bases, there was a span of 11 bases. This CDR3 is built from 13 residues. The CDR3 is CASSGGPHQPQHF. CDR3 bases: TGTGCCAGCAGCGGGGGTCCCCATCAGCCCCAGCATTTT.

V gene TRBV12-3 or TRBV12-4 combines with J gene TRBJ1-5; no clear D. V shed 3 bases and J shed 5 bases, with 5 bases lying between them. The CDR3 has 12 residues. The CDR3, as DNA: TGTGCCAGCAGTTTTTCTCATCAGCCCCAGCATTTT. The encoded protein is CASSFSHQPQHF.

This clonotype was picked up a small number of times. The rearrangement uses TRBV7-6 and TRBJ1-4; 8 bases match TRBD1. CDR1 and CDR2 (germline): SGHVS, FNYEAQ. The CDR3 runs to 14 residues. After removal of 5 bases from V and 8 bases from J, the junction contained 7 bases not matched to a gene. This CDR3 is CASSSGQGQEKLFF. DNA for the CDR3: TGTGCCAGCAGCAGCGGACAGGGACAGGAAAAACTGTTTTTT.

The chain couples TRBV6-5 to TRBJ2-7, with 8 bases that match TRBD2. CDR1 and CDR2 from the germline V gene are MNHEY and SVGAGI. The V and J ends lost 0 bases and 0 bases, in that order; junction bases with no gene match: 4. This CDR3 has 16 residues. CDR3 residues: CASSYSAGGSSYEQYF. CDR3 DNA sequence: TGTGCCAGCAGTTACTCGGCGGGGGGAAGCTCCTACGAGCAGTACTTC.